The 18 T cell receptor beta chains below were found in one sample sequenced in a study of T-cell reconstitution after alpha-beta-depleted transplantation in children. A TCRbeta library incorporating unique molecular identifiers was prepared. In TCRdb, the PCR reads were re-called with MiXCR into one record per CDR3 protein. Of some 600,000 distinct CDR3 sequences listed, about an eighth are singletons. Source: PBMCs, mostly from graft donor cells, taken 360 days after TCRalphabeta/CD19-depleted stem cell transplant. Source of these receptors: a male patient younger than 18 who had a stem cell transplant for acute myeloid leukemia, so the T cells may come from the graft donor.

The chain links TRBV12-3 or TRBV12-4 to TRBJ1-5; D perhaps matches TRBD1 (5 bases). This CDR3 region has 16 residues. The V end was cut by 6 bases, the J end by 2 bases, with 17 bases between. CDR3 loop: CASSYLTGRGNQPQHF. CDR3 bases: TGTGCCAGCAGCTACCTCACGGGCAGGGGCAATCAGCCCCAGCATTTT.

This clonotype occurred many times. CDR3 protein: CASSLYLTGPTYEQYF. The CDR3 coding sequence is TGTGCCAGCAGCTTATATTTAACCGGACCTACCTACGAGCAGTACTTC. V and J are TRBV7-8 and TRBJ2-7, with no clear D. The V and J ends lost 2 bases and 2 bases respectively, with 16 bases between them. Germline V gene lookup returns CDR1 SGHVS and CDR2 FQNEAQ. The CDR3 has 16 residues.

This clonotype was found many times. V gene TRBV28 combines with J gene TRBJ2-2; 7 nucleotides match TRBD1. V shed 7 bases, J shed 3 bases, and the junction held 8 bases outside the gene matches. CDR3 size: 15 residues. CDR1 and CDR2 (germline): MDHEN, SYDVKM. The CDR3 reads CASIRNRGYTGELFF. The CDR3, as DNA: TGTGCCAGCATTCGAAACAGGGGTTACACCGGGGAGCTGTTTTTT.

This clonotype showed up many times. V gene TRBV12-3 or TRBV12-4 combines with J gene TRBJ2-7, with D possibly called TRBD1 or TRBD2 (5 bases each). The CDR3 loop spans 12 amino acids. Trimming pared 8 bases from V and 3 bases from J, leaving 11 bases between. In nucleotides, the CDR3 is TGTGCCAGCCGTGGGGGAAGCTACGAGCAGTACTTC. Translated: CASRGGSYEQYF.

A remark on this clonotype: A junction boundary mismatches the germline segment, possibly from a read error. The V gene is TRBV6-5, the J gene TRBJ2-7, with 12 bases matching TRBD1. This CDR3 region has 17 residues. In germline, CDR1 is MNHEY, CDR2 SVGAGI. The CDR3 DNA reads TGTGCCAGCAGTTACTTCCCCCCGGGACAGGGGGCGCACGAGCAGCACTTC. It codes for CASSYFPPGQGAHEQHF.

This clonotype showed up just a few times. This chain connects TRBV28 to TRBJ2-7, with no clear D. Germline assignment: CDR1 MDHEN and CDR2 SYDVKM. Trimming shortened V by 5 bases and J by 2 bases, and 13 bases separated the two germline ends. CDR3 length: 14 residues. As DNA, the CDR3 is TGTGCCAGCAGTCGTGGCCAGCCCCCCTACGAGCAGTACTTC. It encodes CASSRGQPPYEQYF.

The table lists this clonotype with a count of one. This chain links TRBV20-1 with TRBJ2-7; D remains unclear. The CDR3 contains 12 residues. Germline-derived CDR1 and CDR2 are DFQATT and SNEGSKA (reference sequence). Trimming cost V 4 bases and J 0 bases, with 7 bases left between them. The CDR3, as DNA: TGCAGTGCTACCAGCATCTCCTACGAGCAGTACTTC. This sequence encodes CSATSISYEQYF.

This clonotype was counted between two and nine times. The chain recombines TRBV15 with TRBJ2-5; TRBD2 matches 7 bases. Germline trimming cut 0 bases from V and 3 bases from J; bases unmatched to any gene: 1. Germline loops: CDR1 LNHNV, CDR2 YYDKDF (reference sequence). The CDR3 extends over 14 amino acids. The CDR3 spells CATSRDRGEETQYF. The CDR3 DNA sequence: TGTGCCACCAGCAGAGATCGGGGGGAAGAGACCCAGTACTTC.

Many counts were recorded for this clonotype. The chain has TRBV20-1 and TRBJ2-2; possible D gene TRBD2, 6 bases. V was shortened by 0 bases and J by 5 bases, with 16 bases between the two germline ends. The CDR3 has 16 residues. Per the germline V gene, CDR1 is DFQATT and CDR2 is SNEGSKA (reference sequence). CDR3 DNA: TGCAGTGCTAGAGATCTTGGGCTAGCGTGGACCGGGGAGCTGTTTTTT. This gives the protein CSARDLGLAWTGELFF.

This clonotype was seen many times. The rearrangement links TRBV29-1 to TRBJ1-4, with D hard to call. Trimming took 3 bases from V and 5 from J, leaving 7 bases between them. The CDR3 runs 12 residues. Germline assignment: CDR1 SQVTM and CDR2 ANQGSEA. The CDR3 reads CSVDPGNEKLFF. The CDR3 coding sequence is TGCAGCGTTGACCCTGGGAATGAAAAACTGTTTTTT. The full variable domain, rest sourced from reference TRBV29-1 and TRBJ1-4, is SAVISQKPSRDICQRGTSLTIQCQVDSQVTMMFWYRQQPGQSLTLIATANQGSEATYESGFVIDKFPISRPNLTFSTLTVSNMSPEDSSIYLCSVDPGNEKLFFGSGTQLSVL.

Ten or more counts support this clonotype. The V gene is TRBV29-1, the J gene TRBJ2-7, with TRBD2 matching 9 bases. This CDR3 is 16 amino acids long. The V gene end was trimmed by 4 bases and the J gene end by 0 bases; junction bases not matched to a gene: 10. Germline-derived CDR1 and CDR2 are SQVTM and ANQGSEA. The CDR3 here is CSVGVAGAPPSYEQYF. The CDR3 region has the DNA TGCAGCGTTGGGGTAGCGGGAGCCCCACCCTCCTACGAGCAGTACTTC.

The sample holds a few counts of this clonotype. The chain couples TRBV7-9 to TRBJ1-4; D might be TRBD1 (6 bases). Germline V lookup: CDR1 SEHNR, CDR2 FQNEAQ (reference sequence). The germline V and J ends were trimmed by 7 bases and 7 bases, with 19 bases remaining between them. CDR3 length equals 15 residues. The CDR3 loop is CASTPGNGQSEKLFF. The CDR3 DNA is TGTGCCAGCACCCCTGGGAATGGACAGAGTGAAAAACTGTTTTTT. The whole variable domain, filled in from reference TRBV7-9 and TRBJ1-4, reads DTGVSQNPRHKITKRGQNVTFRCDPISEHNRLYWYRQTLGQGPEFLTYFQNEAQLEKSRLLSDRFSAERPKGSFSTLEIQRTEQGDSAMYLCASTPGNGQSEKLFFGSGTQLSVL.

There are a few counts of this clonotype. The V gene is TRBV12-3 or TRBV12-4, the J gene TRBJ1-5; D remains ambiguous. V gave up 2 bases and J gave up 11 bases, with 7 bases separating them. The CDR3 loop spans 11 amino acids. The CDR3 nucleotides are TGTGCCAGCAGTTTAACCGGAACCCAGCATTTT. Translated, it gives CASSLTGTQHF.

This clonotype has just a few counts. The chain links TRBV13 to TRBJ2-7; possible D gene TRBD2, 5 bases. Per germline, CDR1 PRHDT and CDR2 FYEKMQ (reference sequence). Trimming took off 0 bases at V and 5 bases at J, with 8 bases between the two ends. This CDR3 contains 13 residues. As DNA, the CDR3 is TGTGCCAGCAGCTTAGGGGCCGGGGACGAGCAGTACTTC. Protein: CASSLGAGDEQYF.

The chain combines TRBV3-1 with TRBJ2-5, with 16 bases aligning to TRBD2. The germline V gene encodes CDR1 LGHDT and CDR2 YNNKEL (reference sequence). This CDR3 comprises 18 residues. V lost 5 bases, J lost 4 bases, and 10 bases stayed unmatched. In DNA, the CDR3 is TGTGCCAGCAGCGGTAGGAGGGGACTAGCGGGAGGGGGAGAGACCCAGTACTTC. Protein product: CASSGRRGLAGGGETQYF.

This clonotype was detected a few times. V gene TRBV29-1 combines with J gene TRBJ2-7; D gene unclear. The CDR3 is 10 residues long. With 6 bases removed from V and 6 bases from J, the gap between germline ends came to 9 bases. Germline lookup yields CDR1 SQVTM and CDR2 ANQGSEA. For the CDR3, the DNA is TGCAGCGTCCTCCGAGGCGAGCAGTACTTC. Protein: CSVLRGEQYF.

This clonotype was picked up many times. This CDR3 reads CASHRGLAETPDTQYF. CDR3 nucleotides: TGTGCCAGTCATCGGGGTCTAGCGGAAACCCCAGATACGCAGTATTTT. J is TRBJ2-3 and V is TRBV6-1; 7 bases line up with TRBD2. V was pared by 9 bases and J by 4 bases, with 16 bases of the junction left unmatched. Germline V lookup: CDR1 MNHNS, CDR2 SASEGT. The CDR3 is 16 residues long.

This clonotype was counted only a few times. The V call is TRBV15, the J call TRBJ2-7; 9 bases are shared with TRBD1. This CDR3 spans 13 amino acids. J lost 3 bases, V lost 8 bases, and 5 bases had no gene match. Germline loops: CDR1 LNHNV, CDR2 YYDKDF (reference sequence). The DNA for the CDR3 is TGTGCCACCGACCGGGACAGGGTCTACGAGCAGTACTTC. Translating gives CATDRDRVYEQYF.